These T cell receptor beta chains were read from a single sample in a study of T-cell memory formation after mild COVID-19. TCRdb reprocessed the 5' RACE reads via MiXCR and lists one record per CDR3 protein. The sample carries roughly 80,000 distinct CDR3 sequences, 11% to 15% recorded once. The sequenced sample consisted of PBMCs or a T cell subset sorted from them (not recorded which). Source of these receptors: an adult woman who had mild COVID-19 (a few samples of this study predate the infection). Cell type and time point are not known. CDR3s include the opening cysteine and the closing phenylalanine or tryptophan. The D gene is left open where the match is weak. Rows may omit the clone size; those that give it use once, few, many or a size class.

TRBJ2-3 | many | TRBD2 | TRBV5-1 | CASSYQGTSGGAPDTQYF | TGCGCCAGCAGCTACCAAGGGACTAGCGGGGGGGCCCCAGATACGCAGTATTTT
TRBJ1-3 | once | . | TRBV20-1 | CSAPSVTEWGNTIYF | TGCAGTGCCCCCTCCGTAACGGAGTGGGGAAACACCATATATTTT
TRBJ2-1 | . | . | TRBV15 | CATSRDRDTSYNEQFF | TGTGCCACCAGCAGAGATCGGGACACCTCCTACAATGAGCAGTTCTTC
TRBJ2-7 | . | . | TRBV5-1 | CASRGDFSASLYEQYF | TGCGCCAGCAGAGGGGACTTCTCCGCCTCCCTATACGAGCAGTACTTC
TRBJ2-7 | many | TRBD2 | TRBV20-1 | CSARRLAGEVGEQYF | TGCAGTGCTAGGAGACTAGCGGGAGAAGTTGGGGAGCAGTACTTC
TRBJ2-3 | few | TRBD2 | TRBV11-2 | CASSSLETSGTWGTDTQYF | TGTGCCAGCAGTAGTTTAGAGACTAGCGGGACCTGGGGCACAGATACGCAGTATTTT
TRBJ2-1 | few | . | TRBV29-1 | CSVDLGGYNEQFF | TGCAGCGTTGATCTAGGGGGGTACAATGAGCAGTTCTTC
TRBJ2-3 | many | TRBD1 | TRBV11-2 | CASSLAGTGGDTQYF | TGTGCCAGCAGCTTGGCCGGGACAGGGGGGGATACGCAGTATTTT
TRBJ2-1 | . | TRBD2 | TRBV27 | CASDPSGLAGNEQFF | TGTGCCAGCGATCCCTCAGGACTAGCGGGGAATGAGCAGTTCTTC
TRBJ1-1 | few | . | TRBV12-3/TRBV12-4 | CASSLDDGEAFF | TGTGCCAGCAGTTTAGATGACGGTGAAGCTTTCTTT
TRBJ2-7 | many | TRBD1 | TRBV4-3 | CASSQDRTGNMGEQYF | TGCGCCAGCAGCCAAGACAGGACAGGGAATATGGGCGAGCAGTACTTC
TRBJ2-5 | . | TRBD1 | TRBV7-7 | CASSLLGQGYQETQYF | TGTGCCAGCAGCTTATTGGGACAGGGGTACCAAGAGACCCAGTACTTC
TRBJ1-4 | few | . | TRBV14 | CASSQTGYGEKLFF | TGTGCCAGCAGCCAAACAGGGTACGGTGAAAAACTGTTTTTT
TRBJ2-1 | . | . | TRBV24-1 | CATSDPRDRDYNEQFF | TGTGCCACCAGTGACCCCCGGGACCGAGACTACAATGAGCAGTTCTTC
TRBJ2-6 | few | TRBD2 | TRBV7-9 | CASSGAGLAAGANVLTF | TGTGCCAGCAGCGGCGCGGGACTAGCGGCGGGGGCCAACGTCCTGACTTTC
TRBJ2-7 | . | . | TRBV9 | CASSVGEAGIYEQYF | TGTGCCAGCAGCGTAGGGGAGGCCGGGATCTACGAGCAGTACTTC
TRBJ1-4 | few | TRBD1 | TRBV3-1 | CASSYGTGGEKLFF | TGTGCCAGCAGCTACGGGACAGGGGGTGAAAAACTGTTTTTT
TRBJ2-1 | many | TRBD2 | TRBV18 | CASFSGTSGYNEQFF | TGTGCCAGCTTCTCCGGGACTAGCGGCTACAATGAGCAGTTCTTC
TRBJ2-4 | . | . | TRBV5-6 | CASSLAVTKNIQYF | TGTGCCAGCAGCTTAGCCGTTACCAAAAACATTCAGTACTTC
TRBJ1-1 | . | . | TRBV25-1 | CASTRNTEAFF | TGTGCCAGCACCAGGAACACTGAAGCTTTCTTT
TRBJ2-7 | few | . | TRBV20-1 | CSARMGYEQYF | TGCAGTGCTAGGATGGGATACGAGCAGTACTTC
TRBJ2-3 | few | . | TRBV4-2 | CASSQDSTDTQYF | TGTGCCAGCAGCCAAGATTCAACAGATACGCAGTATTTT
TRBJ2-1 | . | TRBD2 | TRBV29-1 | CSVENLADEYNEQFF | TGCAGCGTTGAAAACCTAGCGGATGAGTACAATGAGCAGTTCTTC
TRBJ2-1 | many | TRBD2 | TRBV12-3/TRBV12-4 | CASSFGLAAYNEQFF | TGTGCCAGCAGCTTTGGACTAGCAGCTTACAATGAGCAGTTCTTC
TRBJ2-7 | . | . | TRBV27 | CASSLTGGPSYEQYF | TGTGCCAGCTCATTAACTGGGGGCCCATCCTACGAGCAGTACTTC
TRBJ1-2 | . | . | TRBV7-9 | CASSTGYGYTF | TGTGCCAGCAGCACAGGCTATGGCTACACCTTC
TRBJ2-7 | . | . | TRBV7-6 | CASSLAYGSSYEQYF | TGTGCCAGCAGCTTAGCGTATGGGAGTTCCTACGAGCAGTACTTC
TRBJ2-7 | many | . | TRBV7-8 | CASSLGPGLLQEQYF | TGTGCCAGCAGCTTAGGTCCAGGACTCCTCCAAGAGCAGTACTTC
TRBJ2-1 | many | . | TRBV7-3 | CASSLLSGEQFF | TGTGCCAGCAGCTTACTCTCGGGAGAGCAGTTCTTC
TRBJ1-1 | few | . | TRBV9 | CASSVEGGPEAFF | TGTGCCAGCAGCGTAGAGGGCGGTCCTGAAGCTTTCTTT
TRBJ2-5 | . | TRBD1 | TRBV5-6 | CASSVPPLDRVETQYF | TGTGCCAGCAGCGTACCCCCCCTTGACAGGGTAGAGACCCAGTACTTC
TRBJ2-7 | many | TRBD1 | TRBV29-1 | CSVEEGQGGYEQYF | TGCAGCGTTGAAGAGGGACAGGGGGGCTACGAGCAGTACTTC
TRBJ2-7 | few | . | TRBV29-1 | CSVSETNYEQYF | TGCAGCGTTTCCGAGACGAACTACGAGCAGTACTTC
TRBJ1-3 | . | . | TRBV9 | CASSVHSQHTSTGNTIYF | TGTGCCAGCAGCGTACATTCTCAGCACACCTCGACTGGAAACACCATATATTTT
TRBJ2-3 | . | . | TRBV27 | CASRGRGLTDTQYF | TGTGCCAGCAGAGGCCGGGGGCTCACAGATACGCAGTATTTT
TRBJ2-7 | few | . | TRBV19 | CASSIDTGSSYEQYF | TGTGCCAGTAGTATAGATACGGGGAGCTCCTACGAGCAGTACTTC
TRBJ2-5 | . | TRBD2 | TRBV11-3 | CASSQAGEYQETQYF | TGTGCCAGCAGCCAAGCGGGAGAGTACCAAGAGACCCAGTACTTC
TRBJ2-1 | few | . | TRBV2 | CASVRPGLPTYYNEQFF | TGTGCCAGCGTTCGGCCGGGACTCCCTACCTATTACAATGAGCAGTTCTTC
TRBJ2-5 | . | . | TRBV7-9 | CASSLLETQYF | TGTGCCAGCAGCTTACTAGAGACCCAGTACTTC
TRBJ2-1 | once | TRBD2 | TRBV20-1 | CSATLSSSGRNEQFF | TGCAGTGCTACCCTGAGTTCTAGCGGGAGGAATGAGCAGTTCTTC
TRBJ2-2 | few | . | TRBV15 | CATSRTANTGELFF | TGTGCCACCAGCAGGACAGCGAACACCGGGGAGCTGTTTTTT
TRBJ1-1 | . | . | TRBV3-1 | CASSEQQGSAFF | TGTGCCAGCAGCGAACAGCAGGGATCAGCTTTCTTT
TRBJ2-3 | few | TRBD2 | TRBV4-3 | CASSLQASGYTDTQYF | TGCGCCAGCAGCCTCCAGGCTAGCGGATACACAGATACGCAGTATTTT
TRBJ1-2 | few | . | TRBV4-1 | CASSQDTSRNYGYTF | TGCGCCAGCAGCCAAGATACTAGCAGGAACTATGGCTACACCTTC
TRBJ1-2 | . | . | TRBV5-1 | CASSLVQGGLRGYTF | TGCGCCAGCAGCTTGGTTCAGGGTGGCCTTAGGGGCTACACCTTC
TRBJ2-1 | few | . | TRBV12-3/TRBV12-4 | CASSLQRLGANEQFF | TGTGCCAGCAGTTTACAGAGACTAGGGGCCAATGAGCAGTTCTTC
TRBJ2-1 | many | . | TRBV29-1 | CSVVCWGRDSSYNEQFF | TGCAGCGTTGTGTGTTGGGGCAGGGATAGCTCCTACAATGAGCAGTTCTTC
TRBJ2-1 | few | . | TRBV7-9 | CASSHTQFDSYNEQFF | TGTGCCAGCAGTCATACACAGTTCGACTCCTACAATGAGCAGTTCTTC
TRBJ2-5 | . | . | TRBV24-1 | CATAGRGGSTQYF | TGTGCCACCGCAGGGCGAGGGGGTTCGACCCAGTACTTC